This TCR beta chain came from a study of early T cells in non-severe SARS-CoV-2 infection. In the study overall: Sequencing input comprised bulk RNA from unsorted whole blood; chain pairing was not available.

This clonotype was recorded a few times. Its target is not known. Study-wide results and caveats: The study's VDJdb matching favored anti-spike CD8 responses and missed private and CD4 specificities.

Germline V lookup: CDR1 SGHAT, CDR2 FQNNGV. CDR3 length: 12 residues. The ends were cut back, 5 bases at V and 0 bases at J, with 5 bases in the middle. Individual cDNA molecules received unique molecular identifiers during library preparation. TCRdb itself ran the 5' RACE reads through MiXCR, one entry per CDR3 protein. The sample lists approximately 56,000 distinct CDR3 sequences, roughly 16% seen once, with 4.1% in the top ten. This clonotype was sampled from an adult who was a healthcare worker with PCR-confirmed SARS-CoV-2 infection or an uninfected control (not recorded which). V is TRBV11-2 and J is TRBJ2-7; no firm D call. The material sequenced was whole blood, taken at baseline. CDR3 coding DNA: TGTGCCAGCAGCAGGTTCTCCTACGAGCAGTACTTC. Protein: CASSRFSYEQYF. The whole variable domain, remainder taken from reference TRBV11-2 and TRBJ2-7, is EAGVAQSPRYKIIEKRQSVAFWCNPISGHATLYWYQQILGQGPKLLIQFQNNGVVDDSQLPKDRFSAERLKGVDSTLKIQPAKLEDSAVYLCASSRFSYEQYFGPGTRLTVT.